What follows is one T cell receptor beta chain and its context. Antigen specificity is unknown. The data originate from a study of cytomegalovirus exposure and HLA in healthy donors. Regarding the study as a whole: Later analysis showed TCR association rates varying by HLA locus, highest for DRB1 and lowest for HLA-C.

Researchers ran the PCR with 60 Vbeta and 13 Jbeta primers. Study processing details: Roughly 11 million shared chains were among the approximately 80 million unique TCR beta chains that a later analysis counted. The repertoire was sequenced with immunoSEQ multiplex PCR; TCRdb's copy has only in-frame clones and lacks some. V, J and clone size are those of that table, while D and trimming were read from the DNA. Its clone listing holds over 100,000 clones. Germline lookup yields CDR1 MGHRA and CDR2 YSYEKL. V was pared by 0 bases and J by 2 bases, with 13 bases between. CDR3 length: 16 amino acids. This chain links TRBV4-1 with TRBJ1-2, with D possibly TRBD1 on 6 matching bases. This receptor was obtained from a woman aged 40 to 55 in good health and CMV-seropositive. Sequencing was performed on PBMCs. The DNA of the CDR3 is TGCGCCAGCAGCCAAGAGTTCGGCAGGGGAAACTATGGCTACACCTTC. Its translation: CASSQEFGRGNYGYTF.